This TCR beta chain was identified in a study of shared clonotypes between healthy human individuals. Study conclusions and caveats: Of the naive CD4 clonotypes, approximately 5% were shared across a handful of donors.

This CDR3 is built from 13 residues. The germline V gene has CDR1 MNHEY and CDR2 SMNVEV (reference sequence). V lost 5 bases and J 4 bases, leaving 12 bases between the germline ends. A word on this clone: What it binds is not known. Other nucleotide sequences in the sample specify the same CDR3.

The repertoire was sequenced with immunoSEQ multiplex PCR; TCRdb's copy has only in-frame clones and lacks some. The sample lists some 1,900,000 clones; less than 95% were seen once. Naive CD8 cells, CD45RO-negative and positively selected for CCR7, excluded terminally differentiated effector memory CD45RA+ cells. Donors had no recently reported acute infections or vaccinations and were HIV-negative. Sequences were obtained from naive CD8+ T cells sorted from blood. The receptor comes from a man between 18 and 35 years old in good health. The chain recombines TRBV27 with TRBJ2-7, with D possibly TRBD1 on 5 matching bases. The CDR3: CASSPLDSYEQYF. The CDR3 nucleotides are TGTGCCAGCAGTCCTCTTGACAGTTACGAGCAGTACTTC.